This T cell receptor (beta chain) was observed in a study of T cell repertoires in cytomegalovirus infection. Study information: The authors used CMV epitopes that were HLA-C-restricted (recently identified) and HLA-B-restricted (well studied). Evidence of both CMV infection and a matching HLA type came from public TCR beta signatures. Overall study results and limits: Identification of carriers of CMV plus the relevant HLA was achieved through cumulative public TCR beta family frequency. HLA-C-restricted CMV-specific TCR beta clonotypes were dominant in the ex vivo response.

TCRdb passed the reads through MiXCR, listing each CDR3 protein once. The data contain about 920,000 distinct CDR3 sequences, 30% to 40% of them singletons. As regards this clonotype: Its target is not known.

Sequenced material: cultured CD8+ T cells from PBMCs, taken from culture after CMV antigen stimulation. The TCR sequence derives from a human donor in good health (CMV status not recorded). Some clones in this sample may be carry-over from other donors' samples.

CDR3 nucleotides: TGTGCCAGCAGTTCCCTGGCAGAGGGCAATCAGCCCCAGCATTTT. The encoded protein is CASSSLAEGNQPQHF. The chain carries TRBV27 and TRBJ1-5; D is undetermined. Per germline, CDR1 MNHEY and CDR2 SMNVEV (reference sequence). V shed 4 bases and J shed 2 bases, with 12 bases lying between them. The CDR3 runs 15 residues.